The rows below give T cell receptor beta chains drawn from one sample of a study of blood T cell repertoires in COVID-19. The protocol was immunoSEQ multiplex PCR, while the TCRdb copy is restricted to in-frame clones and leaves out a portion. The sample consists of under 130,000 clones, around 91% of them appearing once. The material sequenced was peripheral blood. These TCRs come from a woman over 75 with acute or convalescent COVID-19. Each CDR3 is given with its conserved first and last residue. A D gene is named only where the DNA matches it firmly. Not all rows give a size; the values are once, few, many and, for expanded clones, a class.

d_call: .
v_call: TRBV7-8
j_call: TRBJ1-1
clone_size: .
cdr3_nt: TGTGCCAGCAGCTTGGGCTTGACGGGGGGCGCGACTGAAGCTTTCTTT
cdr3_aa: CASSLGLTGGATEAFF

d_call: .
v_call: TRBV7-2
j_call: TRBJ2-3
clone_size: .
cdr3_nt: TGTGCCAGCAGCTTAGGGGCGGGGGCTAGCACAGATACGCAGTATTTT
cdr3_aa: CASSLGAGASTDTQYF

d_call: TRBD1
v_call: TRBV7-2
j_call: TRBJ2-7
clone_size: .
cdr3_nt: TGTGCCAGCAGCTCCGGGACAGGGGTTCTCGAGCAGTACTTC
cdr3_aa: CASSSGTGVLEQYF

d_call: .
v_call: TRBV2
j_call: TRBJ2-3
clone_size: .
cdr3_nt: TGTGCCAGCAGGGAAGACAGGCCTCATACGCAGTATTTT
cdr3_aa: CASREDRPHTQYF

d_call: .
v_call: TRBV27
j_call: TRBJ2-7
clone_size: .
cdr3_nt: TGTGCCAGCAGTTTATCGTCTCCGTCCTACGAGCAGTACTTC
cdr3_aa: CASSLSSPSYEQYF

d_call: .
v_call: TRBV3-1/TRBV3-2
j_call: TRBJ2-1
clone_size: .
cdr3_nt: TGTGCCAGCAGCCAAGGGACTTCCAATGAGCAGTTCTTC
cdr3_aa: CASSQGTSNEQFF

d_call: .
v_call: TRBV5-1
j_call: TRBJ1-1
clone_size: .
cdr3_nt: TGCGCCAGCAGCAGGACAGAGGGAGTCACTGAAGCTTTCTTT
cdr3_aa: CASSRTEGVTEAFF

d_call: .
v_call: TRBV30
j_call: TRBJ2-2
clone_size: .
cdr3_nt: TGTGCCTGGAGTAACCCCTCAGGCAGGGGTAACGGGGAGCTGTTTTTT
cdr3_aa: CAWSNPSGRGNGELFF

d_call: .
v_call: TRBV6-2/TRBV6-3
j_call: TRBJ2-7
clone_size: .
cdr3_nt: TGTGCCAGCAGTCGCGGGAAGGTATCGGAGCAGTACTTC
cdr3_aa: CASSRGKVSEQYF

d_call: .
v_call: TRBV28
j_call: TRBJ1-1
clone_size: few
cdr3_nt: TGTGCCAGCAGTTTAGCCGGGTCGGTCGGCACTGAAGCTTTCTTT
cdr3_aa: CASSLAGSVGTEAFF

d_call: .
v_call: TRBV30
j_call: TRBJ2-5
clone_size: .
cdr3_nt: TGTGCCTGGAACCGACAGGGAGGAGAGACCCAGTACTTC
cdr3_aa: CAWNRQGGETQYF

d_call: .
v_call: TRBV6-1
j_call: TRBJ1-2
clone_size: .
cdr3_nt: TGTGCCAGCAGTGAAGGGACAGTTAACTATGGCTACACCTTC
cdr3_aa: CASSEGTVNYGYTF

d_call: .
v_call: TRBV1
j_call: TRBJ2-4
clone_size: .
cdr3_nt: TGCACCAGCAGCCAAGAGAGGGCTAGCGGGGGTAGCTTAGCCAAAAACATTCAGTACTTC
cdr3_aa: CTSSQERASGGSLAKNIQYF

d_call: .
v_call: TRBV7-2
j_call: TRBJ1-5
clone_size: .
cdr3_nt: TGTGCCAGCAGCTCCCAGGGGAGGGGGCAGCCCCAGCATTTT
cdr3_aa: CASSSQGRGQPQHF

d_call: .
v_call: TRBV19
j_call: TRBJ2-4
clone_size: .
cdr3_nt: TGTGCCAGTACCGCAGGACATTTACTAGCCAAAAACATTCAGTACTTC
cdr3_aa: CASTAGHLLAKNIQYF

d_call: TRBD1
v_call: TRBV5-1
j_call: TRBJ1-2
clone_size: .
cdr3_nt: TGCGCCAGCAGCTCGGACCAGAACAGGGGGCATGGCTACACCTTC
cdr3_aa: CASSSDQNRGHGYTF

d_call: .
v_call: TRBV19
j_call: TRBJ2-1
clone_size: .
cdr3_nt: TGTGCCAGTACCCTACGGAGGGAAAGTTATCCTAATGAGCAGTTCTTC
cdr3_aa: CASTLRRESYPNEQFF

d_call: .
v_call: TRBV9
j_call: TRBJ1-2
clone_size: once
cdr3_nt: TGTGCCAGCACGGCGGCTGGGTGGCATGGCTACACCTTC
cdr3_aa: CASTAAGWHGYTF

d_call: TRBD1
v_call: TRBV7-3
j_call: TRBJ2-7
clone_size: .
cdr3_nt: TGTGCCAGCAGCATCACCGGGACAGGGGGTTACGAGCAGTACTTC
cdr3_aa: CASSITGTGGYEQYF

d_call: .
v_call: TRBV20-1
j_call: TRBJ2-7
clone_size: .
cdr3_nt: TGCAGTGCTAGAGATCTGGAGCAGTACTTC
cdr3_aa: CSARDLEQYF